This T cell receptor beta chain is from a study of monozygotic twins with inflammatory bowel disease. Findings and limits, study-wide: The results supported no single strong signal or clonotype associated with IBD. Compared with healthy twins, IBD patients shared fewer clonotypes with others, especially with disease activity.

Per the germline V gene, CDR1 is LGHNA and CDR2 is YSLEER. The CDR3 is 15 amino acids. Across eight separate reactions for each sample, cDNA was made. TCRdb re-called the 5' RACE reads, yielding one record per CDR3 amino acid sequence without DNA. The sample has approximately 300,000 distinct CDR3 sequences, and its top ten clones hold more than 4.5%. Comments on this clonotype: Antigen specificity is unknown.

This TCR was recovered from a human donor with ulcerative colitis or Crohn's disease, or a healthy co-twin of an affected twin (not recorded which). The V and J genes are TRBV4-3 and TRBJ1-2. Sequenced input: blood. CDR3 amino acids: CASSQGQGSGYGYTF.